One sample yielded the 10 T cell receptor beta chains listed below, sequenced in a study of blood T cell repertoires in COVID-19. The data were produced by immunoSEQ multiplex PCR, yet TCRdb's version contains in-frame clones alone and is incomplete. The sample includes 89,000 or so clones, approximately 85% of them seen just once. Sequencing was performed on peripheral blood. These receptors originate from a human donor in a cohort sampled during active COVID-19.

J is TRBJ2-1 and V is TRBV4-3; TRBD2 agrees at 8 bases. Germline trimming cut 3 bases from V and 4 bases from J; bases unmatched to any gene: 14. The CDR3 is 18 residues long. Germline values: CDR1 LGHNA, CDR2 YSLEER. The CDR3 loop reads CASSHPRGSGIPYNEQFF. The DNA of the CDR3 is TGCGCCAGCAGCCATCCCCGGGGTAGCGGGATACCTTACAATGAGCAGTTCTTC.

In this sample, this clone turned up once. This rearrangement joins TRBV6-2 or TRBV6-3 to TRBJ1-5; D uncertain. The ends were cut back, 0 bases at V and 6 bases at J, with 9 bases in the middle. The V gene's germline CDR1 is MNHEY and CDR2 SVGEGT. The length of the CDR3 is 14 residues. This CDR3 reads CASSYSSLAQPQHF. The CDR3 nucleotides are TGTGCCAGCAGTTACTCCTCCCTGGCTCAGCCCCAGCATTTT.

V is TRBV7-2 and J is TRBJ1-1; D perhaps matches TRBD1 (6 bases). Deletions cut 5 bases from V and 3 bases from J, with 19 bases between. Germline lookup yields CDR1 SGHTA and CDR2 FQGNSA. The CDR3 has 16 amino acids. The CDR3 coding sequence is TGTGCCAGCAGCCCCATTCTCGGGGGGCCAGACACTGAAGCTTTCTTT. This gives the protein CASSPILGGPDTEAFF.

The chain couples TRBV5-4 to TRBJ1-6; weak D call: TRBD1 (6 bases). V was cut by 2 bases and J by 10 bases, with 16 bases left in between. The CDR3 totals 15 residues. The germline gives CDR1 SGHNT, CDR2 YYREEE (reference sequence). CDR3 DNA sequence: TGTGCCAGCAGCTTTTCCAGGGACACCCCATCACCCCTCCACTTT. Translated, it gives CASSFSRDTPSPLHF. The variable domain in full, completed from reference TRBV5-4 and TRBJ1-6, reads ETGVTQSPTHLIKTRGQQVTLRCSSQSGHNTVSWYQQALGQGPQFIFQYYREEENGRGNFPPRFSGLQFPNYSSELNVNALELDDSALYLCASSFSRDTPSPLHFGNGTRLTVT.

This clone has a single count. Other DNA sequences within the sample encode an identical CDR3. This chain connects TRBV7-9 to TRBJ2-3, with 8 positions matching TRBD1. CDR3 length: 14 residues. Germline V gene sequence: CDR1 SEHNR, CDR2 FQNEAQ (reference sequence). V gave up 5 bases and J gave up 0 bases; unmatched junction bases: 1. In DNA form, the CDR3 reads TGTGCCAGCAGCGGGACAGGAAGCACAGATACGCAGTATTTT. Its protein is CASSGTGSTDTQYF.

The chain links TRBV9 to TRBJ2-2; 9 nucleotides agree with TRBD2. V lost 1 base to trimming and J lost 6 bases; unmatched junction nucleotides: 4. The CDR3 spans 15 residues. Germline CDR1 SGDLS, CDR2 YYNGEE. CDR3 region: CASSVTQREAGELFF. Written as DNA, the CDR3 is TGTGCCAGCAGCGTAACCCAGCGGGAGGCCGGGGAGCTGTTTTTT.

The rearrangement uses TRBV27 and TRBJ1-2; TRBD1 might be the D (5 bases). From germline, CDR1 is MNHEY and CDR2 SMNVEV (reference sequence). This CDR3 region has 13 residues. V lost 3 bases, J lost 4 bases, and 9 bases lay in between. The CDR3: CASSFQGSYGYTF. The CDR3 nucleotides read TGTGCCAGCAGTTTCCAGGGTAGCTATGGCTACACCTTC.

The J gene is TRBJ2-1, the V gene TRBV2, with 8 nucleotides matching TRBD2. V lost 8 bases and J lost 4; bases outside the gene matches: 13. This CDR3 spans 16 amino acids. Germline V gene lookup returns CDR1 SNHLY and CDR2 FYNNEI. CDR3 coding DNA: TGTGCCAGCTGGGAGGGCGCGGGGGGCCAATACAATGAGCAGTTCTTC. Amino acid sequence: CASWEGAGGQYNEQFF.

The chain employs TRBV19 and TRBJ1-2; D call uncertain. Trimming stripped 3 bases from V and 4 bases from J, with 15 bases between. The CDR3 is 15 residues long. The V gene's germline CDR1 is LNHDA and CDR2 SQIVND (reference sequence). The CDR3 sequence: CASSIVGRRTYGYTF. The CDR3 nucleotides read TGTGCCAGTAGTATCGTAGGGCGGAGGACCTATGGCTACACCTTC.

This chain links TRBV6-5 with TRBJ2-3; perhaps TRBD1 as D (6 bases). Looked up from germline, CDR1 is MNHEY and CDR2 is SVGAGI. Between the trimmed V and J ends, which lost 7 bases and 5 bases, there was a span of 19 bases. This CDR3 has 15 residues. CDR3 sequence (DNA): TGTGCCAGCACCCTCACAGGGAGTCGCGGAGATACGCAGTATTTT. It specifies CASTLTGSRGDTQYF.